These T cell receptor beta chains were read from a single sample in a study of post-analysis software for immune sequencing data. One entry per CDR3 protein results from TCRdb running MiXCR on the PCR reads. The data hold fewer than 850,000 distinct CDR3 sequences, with around 27% observed a single time. The sequencing sample was made of blood. The receptors come from a girl between 5 and 17 years old with multiple sclerosis. Each CDR3 is given without its conserved first and last residue.

v_call	cdr3_length	j_call	cdr3_aa
TRBV5-6	16	TRBJ2-4	ASSLEARQPLAKNIQY
TRBV27	13	TRBJ1-2	ASSLSTGGSYGYT
TRBV28	15	TRBJ2-3	ASSLALGQESTDTQY
TRBV3-1	15	TRBJ2-1	ASSHFPDKSSYNEQF
TRBV24-1	12	TRBJ2-7	ATSDPQSSYEQY
TRBV11-2	12	TRBJ1-1	ASSLGGQGTEAF
TRBV13	14	TRBJ1-2	ASSLPGLGGNYGYT
TRBV15	13	TRBJ2-3	ATSRVRGVTDTQY
TRBV10-3	14	TRBJ2-7	AISGVTGDEGNEQY
TRBV20-1	11	TRBJ2-4	SAREHPKNIQY
TRBV20-1	12	TRBJ2-7	SARAPLGSYEQY
TRBV20-1	12	TRBJ1-5	SATTGQGVQPQH
TRBV6-2/TRBV6-3	11	TRBJ2-1	ASSRRLDNEQF
TRBV7-2	13	TRBJ1-2	ASSFGTASNYGYT
TRBV5-4	12	TRBJ1-1	ASRAGTGNTEAF
TRBV6-5	14	TRBJ2-7	ASSFKGLADHYEQY
TRBV6-5	12	TRBJ1-1	ASSQDGRRTVAF
TRBV29-1	11	TRBJ1-1	SVGAGAIAEVF
TRBV9	15	TRBJ2-5	ASSARLRTGPQETQY
TRBV10-3	14	TRBJ1-5	AISGGTGSQVQPQH
TRBV5-1	14	TRBJ2-1	ASSYRDRDRANEQF
TRBV12-3/TRBV12-4	10	TRBJ2-1	ASGPGYNEQF
TRBV29-1	9	TRBJ2-5	SVFPGETQY
TRBV18	10	TRBJ1-5	ASSPPAGPQH
TRBV29-1	11	TRBJ2-5	SALGGGRGEQY
TRBV7-2	11	TRBJ2-1	ASSPRIYNEQF
TRBV29-1	15	TRBJ2-1	SSGGDIVVGVYNEQF
TRBV7-2	14	TRBJ1-2	ASSFVSGGLAYGYT
TRBV7-2	10	TRBJ2-5	ASSLTGTPLY
TRBV4-1	11	TRBJ1-1	ASSPGQHTEAF
TRBV6-5	13	TRBJ1-2	ASSYSVGQGASYT
TRBV7-2	10	TRBJ2-1	ASSLRTGEQF
TRBV24-1	14	TRBJ2-3	ATSGVAGGFTDTQY
TRBV18	13	.	ASSLSGSSYNEQY
TRBV20-1	13	TRBJ2-3	SASVSAGATDTQY
TRBV6-5	10	.	ASSHPGETQY
TRBV28	14	TRBJ2-2	ASSSSTASNTGELF
TRBV21-1	7	TRBJ2-5	ATLETQY
TRBV20-1	13	TRBJ2-7	SASVPWGASYEQY
TRBV20-1	14	TRBJ2-1	SARDFRAGGPNERF
TRBV6-1	11	TRBJ2-2	ASSEGKIGELF
TRBV7-2	12	TRBJ1-2	ASSPWQGGYGYT
TRBV20-1	11	TRBJ2-5	SASPGTGETQY
TRBV6-2/TRBV6-3	11	TRBJ1-1	ASSPDRGLEAF
TRBV29-1	11	TRBJ1-2	SVERTGAYGYT
TRBV7-6	15	TRBJ2-2	ASSPTGTGGYTGELF
TRBV28	13	TRBJ1-2	ASSFYRGRNYGYT
TRBV6-1	12	TRBJ1-1	ASRDRGPNTEAF
TRBV28	15	TRBJ2-7	ASSLGRQGLVFGEQY
TRBV7-9	14	TRBJ2-3	ASSPGLAGYTDTQY
TRBV9	11	TRBJ2-1	ASSLQDRNEQF
TRBV4-2	18	TRBJ2-6	ASSPKGLDGLASGANVLT
TRBV20-1	13	TRBJ1-2	SAPPGTRTNYGYT
TRBV6-1	10	TRBJ2-7	ASRTGLEEQY
TRBV4-1	11	TRBJ2-5	ASSWTEQETQY